These T cell receptor beta chains were read from a single sample in a study of CXCR3-negative and CXCR3-positive naive CD8 T cells. From the 5' RACE reads, TCRdb lists one entry per CDR3 protein and no DNA. Across tens of thousands of distinct CDR3 sequences, the top ten clones capture roughly 1.5% of the sample. The specimen was naive CXCR3- CD8+ T cells from blood. The receptors derive from a human donor in good health. Some clones in this sample may be carry-over from other donors' samples. CDR3s include the opening cysteine and the closing phenylalanine or tryptophan. The order of the fields is clone size, V gene, J gene, CDR3 protein. Expanded clones get a size class; other rows say once, few or many, or leave the size out.

NA	TRBV10-3	TRBJ2-1	CAISERKGQSSYNEQFF
NA	TRBV5-5	TRBJ1-6	CASSLEGPNSPLHF
NA	TRBV29-1	TRBJ1-2	CSVRTGGYGYTF
NA	TRBV7-6	TRBJ2-3	CASSSYRGPTDTQYF
NA	TRBV12-3/TRBV12-4	TRBJ1-5	CASSQTGGGQPQHF
NA	TRBV5-1	TRBJ2-7	CASRPSSYYEQYF
NA	TRBV7-9	TRBJ2-1	CASSLGSPGSGNEQFF
NA	TRBV21-1	TRBJ2-5	CASSNRGSQETQYF
NA	TRBV29-1	TRBJ2-7	CSVEKAGSIYEQYF
NA	TRBV7-7	TRBJ2-5	CAVGTSGGGLQETQYF
NA	TRBV25-1	TRBJ1-1	CASSELAGAENTEAFF
NA	TRBV7-2	TRBJ1-1	CASSLGGNTQAFF
NA	TRBV29-1	TRBJ2-6	CSALSRANVLTF
NA	TRBV7-2	TRBJ2-1	CASSLGLAGGPTYNEQFF
NA	TRBV27	TRBJ2-7	CASKFRGAYEQYF
NA	TRBV4-3	TRBJ1-1	CASSQRGMNTEAFF
NA	TRBV6-5	TRBJ1-1	CASSWTGMNTEAFF
NA	TRBV13	TRBJ1-2	CASSLLTGLNGYTF
NA	TRBV28	TRBJ2-2	CATARTSNTGELFF
NA	TRBV7-9	TRBJ2-5	CASSQWRSDQETQYF
NA	TRBV7-9	TRBJ1-1	CASSLVSGGTEAFF
NA	TRBV4-2	TRBJ1-2	CASSQASGTENNYGYTF
NA	TRBV20-1	TRBJ2-7	CSATDRSLYEQYF
NA	TRBV5-1	TRBJ2-7	CASSLDRVSYEQYF
NA	TRBV28	TRBJ2-1	CASSLETGRYNEQFF
NA	TRBV2	TRBJ2-7	CASSEAPGVSYEQYF
NA	TRBV25-1	TRBJ1-6	CASSESGGAAYNSPLHF
NA	TRBV5-1	TRBJ1-1	CASSLTGQTNTEAFF
NA	TRBV11-2	TRBJ2-5	CASSVAGFETQYF
NA	TRBV7-3	TRBJ1-4	CASSPVSGFEKLFF
NA	TRBV21-1	TRBJ1-2	CASSKVGHCPNYGYTF
NA	TRBV27	TRBJ2-5	CASSLSMGETQYF
medium-sized	TRBV4-3	TRBJ2-1	CASSPRLAGVSSYNEQFF
NA	TRBV28	TRBJ2-5	CASSAPTWDNEQFF
NA	TRBV12-3/TRBV12-4	TRBJ1-6	CASSLGGARNSPLHF
NA	TRBV5-1	TRBJ2-1	CASRSGAGNEQFF
NA	TRBV7-8	TRBJ2-7	CASSSSGIHYEQYF
NA	TRBV20-1	TRBJ2-7	CSASSGDSYEQYF
NA	TRBV11-1	TRBJ2-1	CASSPPLSINEQFF
NA	TRBV21-1	TRBJ1-4	CANAGGHLVTNEKLFF
NA	TRBV20-1	TRBJ1-5	CSAREGNNQPQHF
NA	TRBV29-1	TRBJ2-1	CSVRGGPLAGGLYNEQFF
NA	TRBV7-9	TRBJ2-2	CASSLTTVRTGELFF